The source of this T cell receptor beta chain is a study of CD8+CD57+ T cells in acquired aplastic anemia. Overall study: When averaged, DNA from sorted CD4+ and CD8+ cells came to around 3.1 ug. The study's findings and limits: Researchers report that about 29 CD8+ CDR3 sequences appeared in both patients and controls.

V was cut by 3 bases and J by 2 bases, with 11 bases left in between. CDR3 length: 15 residues. Germline assignment: CDR1 SEHNR and CDR2 FQNEAQ (reference sequence). Profiles of TCR beta VDJ and CDR3 were generated from a genomic DNA template. Each CDR3 protein is one row after TCRdb ran MiXCR on the reads. The sample lists 310,000 or so distinct CDR3 sequences, about three fifths occurring once. As concerns this clonotype: The target antigen is unknown.

Before being chosen for sequencing, patients had shown CD8+CD57+ cell expansion by flow cytometry. Among the patients, all had severe acquired aplastic anemia. Blood sampling was performed on the patients, and none of them had received therapy by then. This sequence originates from a human donor with aplastic anemia. Source material: sorted CD4+, CD8+, or CD8+CD57+ T cells (not recorded which) from PBMCs. V and J are TRBV7-9 and TRBJ1-5; D perhaps matches TRBD1 (5 bases). DNA for the CDR3: TGTGCCAGCAGCTTCTCAGGGATTGGCAATCAGCCCCAGCATTTT. It specifies CASSFSGIGNQPQHF. The variable domain in full, completed from reference TRBV7-9 and TRBJ1-5, reads DTGVSQNPRHKITKRGQNVTFRCDPISEHNRLYWYRQTLGQGPEFLTYFQNEAQLEKSRLLSDRFSAERPKGSFSTLEIQRTEQGDSAMYLCASSFSGIGNQPQHFGDGTRLSIL.